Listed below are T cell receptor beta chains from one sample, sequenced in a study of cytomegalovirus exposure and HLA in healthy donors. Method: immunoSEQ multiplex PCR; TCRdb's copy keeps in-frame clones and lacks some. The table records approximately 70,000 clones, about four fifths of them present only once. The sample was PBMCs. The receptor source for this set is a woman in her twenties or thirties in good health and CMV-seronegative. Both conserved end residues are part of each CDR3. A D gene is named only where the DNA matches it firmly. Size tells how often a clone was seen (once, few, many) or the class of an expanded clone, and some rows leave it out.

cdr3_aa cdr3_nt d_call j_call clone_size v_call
CASSDPGTDTQYF TGCGCCAGCAGTGATCCTGGCACAGATACGCAGTATTTT - TRBJ2-3 - TRBV10-1
CASSLGGISGNTIYF TGTGCCAGCAGCTTAGGAGGAATCTCTGGAAACACCATATATTTT - TRBJ1-3 - TRBV11-2
CSSSLGQGLTGELFF TGTTCCAGCAGCCTCGGACAGGGACTAACCGGGGAGCTGTTTTTT - TRBJ2-2 - TRBV7-9
CASSYSWTGASQPQHF TGTGCCAGCAGTTACTCGTGGACAGGGGCTTCTCAGCCCCAGCATTTT TRBD1 TRBJ1-5 - TRBV6-6
CATSRGGGVKGNTIYF TGTGCCACCAGCCGAGGCGGGGGGGTTAAGGGAAACACCATATATTTT - TRBJ1-3 - TRBV15
CATSRVAAPTEGYTF TGTGCCACCAGCCGCGTCGCGGCCCCGACGGAGGGCTACACCTTC - TRBJ1-2 - TRBV15
CASSGGQATNEKLFF TGTGCCAGCAGTGGGGGACAGGCGACTAATGAAAAACTGTTTTTT TRBD1 TRBJ1-4 - TRBV6-5
CASSLPVPGDYEQYF TGCGCCAGCAGCTTGCCCGTTCCAGGGGACTACGAGCAGTACTTC - TRBJ2-7 - TRBV5-1
CASSQILWLAGASTDTQYF TGCGCCAGCAGCCAAATTTTATGGCTAGCGGGGGCAAGCACAGATACGCAGTATTTT TRBD2 TRBJ2-3 - TRBV4-1
CASTLGDIPSSGYTF TGTGCCAGCACCTTGGGGGACATCCCCTCCAGCGGCTACACCTTC - TRBJ1-2 - TRBV28
CASSKDSSTDTQYF TGTGCCAGCAGTAAAGATTCTAGCACAGATACGCAGTATTTT - TRBJ2-3 - TRBV2
CASQFRENQPQHF TGTGCCAGCCAGTTCAGGGAAAATCAGCCCCAGCATTTT - TRBJ1-5 - TRBV2
CATSRGLAGTSYEQYF TGTGCCACCAGCAGAGGACTAGCGGGGACCTCCTACGAGCAGTACTTC TRBD2 TRBJ2-7 - TRBV15
CASSRLQGSSTDTQYF TGTGCCAGTAGTAGACTACAGGGATCTAGCACAGATACGCAGTATTTT - TRBJ2-3 - TRBV19
CASSHRQGTAYNEQFF TGCGCCAGCAGCCATCGACAGGGGACCGCTTACAATGAGCAGTTCTTC TRBD1 TRBJ2-1 - TRBV4-3
CASSPTTGQDEAFF TGTGCCAGCAGCCCGACGACAGGGCAAGATGAAGCTTTCTTT TRBD1 TRBJ1-1 - TRBV11-2
CASSLPSTETQYF TGTGCCAGCAGTTTACCCTCTACGGAGACCCAGTACTTC - TRBJ2-5 - TRBV28
CASSSTGSSGANVLTF TGCGCCAGCAGCAGTACAGGGAGCTCTGGGGCCAACGTCCTGACTTTC - TRBJ2-6 - TRBV5-1
CASTLAGQSGEQYF TGTGCCAGCACCCTGGCAGGGCAATCGGGCGAGCAGTACTTC - TRBJ2-7 - TRBV5-6
CSSSLERANEKLFF TGTTCCAGCAGCTTAGAGAGAGCTAATGAAAAACTGTTTTTT - TRBJ1-4 - TRBV7-9
CASRAQGDFGAPLHF TGTGCCAGCAGGGCGCAAGGGGACTTCGGGGCACCCCTCCACTTT - TRBJ1-6 - TRBV14
CASSPDSYTEAFF TGTGCCAGCTCACCCGACAGCTACACTGAAGCTTTCTTT - TRBJ1-1 once TRBV18
CASSVSGGDDEQFF TGTGCCAGCAGCGTAAGCGGGGGGGACGATGAGCAGTTCTTC TRBD2 TRBJ2-1 - TRBV7-2
CASSETGGQLIYNEQFF TGCGCCAGCAGTGAAACGGGGGGACAACTGATCTACAATGAGCAGTTCTTC - TRBJ2-1 once TRBV10-1
CASSLASGMNTEAFF TGTGCCAGCAGCTTAGCTTCGGGAATGAACACTGAAGCTTTCTTT - TRBJ1-1 - TRBV7-6
CASGGLAVNTGELFF TGTGCCAGCGGCGGACTAGCGGTCAACACCGGGGAGCTGTTTTTT TRBD2 TRBJ2-2 - TRBV2
CASSLLRGGFWSTDTQYF TGTGCCAGCAGCTTACTGCGGGGGGGGTTTTGGAGCACAGATACGCAGTATTTT TRBD2 TRBJ2-3 - TRBV7-2
CASSVNGYEQFF TGTGCCAGTAGTGTCAACGGTTATGAGCAGTTCTTC - TRBJ2-1 - TRBV19
CASSYSGASYEQYF TGTGCCAGCAGTTACTCAGGGGCGTCCTACGAGCAGTACTTC - TRBJ2-7 - TRBV6-5
CASEGARGTGELFF TGTGCCAGTGAAGGGGCGCGGGGCACCGGGGAGCTGTTTTTT - TRBJ2-2 - TRBV19
CASSSGGDNEQFF TGTGCCAGCAGCAGCGGGGGAGACAATGAGCAGTTCTTC TRBD2 TRBJ2-1 - TRBV11-3
CASSLYPGEPSWNSPLHF TGTGCCAGCAGCTTATACCCAGGGGAGCCCTCTTGGAATTCACCCCTCCACTTT - TRBJ1-6 - TRBV7-8
CASSGGTGRSSGNTIYF TGCGCCAGCAGCGGAGGGACAGGTCGGAGCTCTGGAAACACCATATATTTT TRBD1 TRBJ1-3 - TRBV5-1
CASSQRYRGHPNIDTQYF TGCGCCAGCAGCCAACGGTACAGGGGCCACCCGAATATCGATACGCAGTATTTT TRBD1 TRBJ2-3 - TRBV4-1
CASSTYGTGNRNEAFF TGTGCCAGCAGTACCTACGGGACAGGGAATAGGAATGAAGCTTTCTTT TRBD1 TRBJ1-1 - TRBV27
CSSEMNTEAFF TGCAGTTCCGAGATGAACACTGAAGCTTTCTTT - TRBJ1-1 - TRBV20-1
CASSDLGGKGSYEQYF TGCGCCAGCAGCGACTTGGGGGGAAAAGGCTCCTACGAGCAGTACTTC - TRBJ2-7 - TRBV4-1
CASIGGNEQYF TGTGCCAGCATCGGGGGGAACGAGCAGTACTTC TRBD2 TRBJ2-7 - TRBV6-5
CASSSGLAGGPQETQYF TGCGCCAGCAGCTCGGGACTAGCGGGGGGCCCCCAGGAGACCCAGTACTTC TRBD2 TRBJ2-5 - TRBV5-1
CASSLPGFSNNEQFF TGTGCCAGCAGCTTGCCAGGGTTCAGCAACAATGAGCAGTTCTTC - TRBJ2-1 once TRBV5-4
CASSPKHRDSRSSYEQYF TGTGCCAGCAGCCCGAAGCACCGGGACAGCCGATCCTCCTACGAGCAGTACTTC TRBD1 TRBJ2-7 - TRBV7-9
CASSLEGTSGAYEQYF TGTGCCAGCAGCTTAGAAGGGACTAGCGGCGCCTACGAGCAGTACTTC TRBD2 TRBJ2-7 - TRBV7-2
CASSLGGAGRTNEKLFF TGTGCCAGCAGCTTAGGGGGAGCGGGAAGAACTAATGAAAAACTGTTTTTT - TRBJ1-4 - TRBV11-3
CASSLGTRGYGYTF TGTGCCAGCAGCTTAGGGACAAGGGGGTATGGCTACACCTTC - TRBJ1-2 - TRBV7-8
CASSSRGQSSYEQYF TGTGCCAGCAGCTCAAGGGGGCAGAGCTCCTACGAGCAGTACTTC TRBD1 TRBJ2-7 once TRBV7-2
CASSLRDSPFLSGNTIYF TGTGCCAGCAGTCTCCGGGACAGCCCTTTCCTCTCTGGAAACACCATATATTTT TRBD1 TRBJ1-3 - TRBV28
CASSLLQGAGVKNIQYF TGTGCCAGCAGCTTGCTGCAGGGGGCCGGTGTCAAAAACATTCAGTACTTC TRBD1 TRBJ2-4 - TRBV5-5